These 30 T cell receptor beta chains were sequenced from one sample in a study of blood T cell repertoires in COVID-19. Generated by immunoSEQ multiplex PCR, the TCRdb table keeps only in-frame clones and is missing some. The data hold under 300,000 clones, with around 82% observed a single time. The sample consisted of PBMCs or T cells enriched from blood (not recorded which). All receptors come from a man aged 45-65 years who had recovered from COVID-19.

The chain is built from TRBV11-2 and TRBJ1-2; a weak D match, TRBD1 (6 bases). Germline CDR1 is SGHAT and CDR2 is FQNNGV. The CDR3 runs 16 residues. Trimming pared 1 base from V and 0 bases from J, leaving 12 bases between. The DNA of the CDR3 is TGTGCCAGCAGCTTAGGGGGGACAATAGCTAACTATGGCTACACCTTC. Protein: CASSLGGTIANYGYTF. Filled out from reference TRBV11-2 and TRBJ1-2, the complete variable domain reads EAGVAQSPRYKIIEKRQSVAFWCNPISGHATLYWYQQILGQGPKLLIQFQNNGVVDDSQLPKDRFSAERLKGVDSTLKIQPAKLEDSAVYLCASSLGGTIANYGYTFGSGTRLTVV.

J is TRBJ1-5 and V is TRBV18; 7 bases match TRBD1. The ends lost 6 bases at V and 1 base at J; junction bases unmatched: 9. CDR3 size: 16 residues. Germline CDR1 reads KGHSH; CDR2 reads LQKENI. This chain's CDR3 is CASSPRPGQSNQPQHF. Here the CDR3 DNA reads TGTGCCAGCTCGCCGCGACCGGGACAGAGCAATCAGCCCCAGCATTTT.

This clone came up a few times. The J gene is TRBJ2-1, the V gene TRBV24-1, with 7 bases lining up with TRBD2. Germline loops: CDR1 KGHDR, CDR2 SFDVKD. The V segment lost 3 bases and the J segment 8 bases; nucleotides outside the gene matches: 21. The CDR3 is made up of 19 amino acids. The CDR3 region is CATSDPSGGGRTSGHEQFF. The CDR3 bases are TGTGCCACCAGTGATCCCTCGGGCGGGGGTAGGACTAGTGGCCATGAGCAGTTCTTC.

The rearrangement uses TRBV5-4 and TRBJ1-1; 10 nucleotides align to TRBD1. Trimming cost V 4 bases and J 4 bases; bases outside gene matches: 13. The V gene's germline CDR1 is SGHNT and CDR2 YYREEE (reference sequence). The CDR3 spans 17 residues. The CDR3 sequence: CASSRRQGAGVSTEAFF. For the CDR3, the DNA is TGTGCCAGCAGCCGTCGACAGGGGGCAGGGGTTAGCACTGAAGCTTTCTTT.

The J gene is TRBJ1-2, the V gene TRBV7-2, with D possibly TRBD1 on 5 matching bases. The ends were cut back, 5 bases at V and 2 bases at J, with 18 bases in the middle. This CDR3 has 16 residues. From germline, CDR1 is SGHTA and CDR2 FQGNSA. CDR3 protein: CASSPRRRGHNYGYTF. For the CDR3, the DNA is TGTGCCAGCAGCCCGAGGCGGAGGGGCCACAACTATGGCTACACCTTC.

The chain is built from TRBV30 and TRBJ2-3; D is ambiguous. The germline CDR1 and CDR2 sequences are GTSNPN and SVGIG (reference sequence). The V end lost 8 bases, the J end lost 4 bases, and 4 bases lay between the germline ends. There are 9 residues in the CDR3. The CDR3: CAQADTQYF. In DNA, the CDR3 is TGTGCCCAGGCAGATACGCAGTATTTT.

V gene TRBV5-4 combines with J gene TRBJ2-2; 8 bases agree with TRBD2. The CDR3 spans 14 residues. Germline CDR1 is SGHNT and CDR2 is YYREEE (reference sequence). V lost 5 bases, J lost 6 bases, and 6 bases stayed unmatched. The CDR3 nucleotides are TGTGCCAGCAGAGGGCCGCGGGGGGCCGGGGAGCTGTTTTTT. Translated, it gives CASRGPRGAGELFF.

The genes are TRBV21-1 and TRBJ2-1; the tabulated D call, TRBD2, remains unverified against the DNA. TRBV21-1 is recorded as a pseudogene. The CDR3 length is 16 residues. CDR3 residues: CASSRWAGRFDNEQFF. The CDR3 region has the DNA TGTGCCAGCAGCCGGTGGGCGGGCCGTTTCGACAATGAGCAGTTCTTC.

The rearrangement links TRBV30 to TRBJ1-1; D perhaps matches TRBD1 (6 bases). V lost 4 bases to trimming and J lost 4 bases, with 22 bases between them. The CDR3 runs to 16 residues. Germline V gene lookup returns CDR1 GTSNPN and CDR2 SVGIG (reference sequence). The CDR3 is CAWMGGLGAVGTEAFF. The CDR3, as DNA: TGTGCCTGGATGGGGGGGCTGGGGGCGGTTGGCACTGAAGCTTTCTTT.

The V gene is TRBV20-1, the J gene TRBJ1-4, with D tentatively TRBD1 (5 bases). Germline lookup yields CDR1 DFQATT and CDR2 SNEGSKA (reference sequence). Trimming shortened V by 3 bases and J by 3 bases, and 11 bases separated the two germline ends. The CDR3 is 14 amino acids. The CDR3 region has the DNA TGCAGTGCTAGTAAAGGGGTGCCTAATGAAAAACTGTTTTTT. Its translation: CSASKGVPNEKLFF.

The V and J genes are TRBV7-2 and TRBJ2-7, with a weak D call TRBD2 (5 bases). CDR1 and CDR2 (germline): SGHTA, FQGNSA. Trimming pared 5 bases from V and 2 bases from J, leaving 7 bases between. The CDR3 covers 12 residues. In DNA form, the CDR3 reads TGTGCCAGCAGCCACGGGGCCTACGAGCAGTACTTC. Translating gives CASSHGAYEQYF.

The chain is built from TRBV4-2 and TRBJ2-1, with D possibly matching TRBD2 (6 bases). Trimming took 1 base from V and 6 from J, leaving 16 bases between them. Germline V gene lookup returns CDR1 LGHNA and CDR2 YNFKEQ. The CDR3 length is 16 residues. The CDR3 DNA sequence: TGTGCCAGCAGCCAAGCCCCCCGCGGGATGTCCAATGAGCAGTTCTTC. This encodes CASSQAPRGMSNEQFF.

The V call is TRBV7-2, the J call TRBJ2-3, with 12 bases matching TRBD2. From germline, CDR1 is SGHTA and CDR2 FQGNSA. CDR3 length: 16 residues. With V trimmed by 5 bases and J by 0 bases, 3 bases remained unmatched. This CDR3 is CASSDGLAGSTDTQYF. The CDR3 bases are TGTGCCAGCAGCGACGGACTAGCGGGGAGCACAGATACGCAGTATTTT.

The chain is built from TRBV9 and TRBJ2-5, with TRBD2 matching 14 bases. The CDR3 extends over 17 amino acids. Germline-derived CDR1 and CDR2 are SGDLS and YYNGEE. V shed 4 bases, J shed 1 base, and the junction held 6 bases outside the gene matches. CDR3 coding DNA: TGTGCCAGCAGCCCGGGACTAGCGGGAGAGGGCCAAGAGACCCAGTACTTC. This codes for CASSPGLAGEGQETQYF.

This clone is a singleton in its sample. The V call is TRBV9, the J call TRBJ1-2, with 7 bases that match TRBD1. V trimming: 0 bases; J trimming: 7 bases; junction bases outside the gene matches: 3. In germline, CDR1 is SGDLS, CDR2 YYNGEE. The CDR3 covers 13 residues. The CDR3 loop reads CASSVDDRAGYTF. For the CDR3, the DNA is TGTGCCAGCAGCGTAGACGACAGGGCTGGCTACACCTTC.

This chain connects TRBV5-1 to TRBJ1-1, with D uncertain. Trimming took off 0 bases at V and 3 bases at J, with 6 bases between the two ends. CDR1 and CDR2 from the germline V gene are SGHRS and YFSETQ. This CDR3 region has 13 residues. As DNA, the CDR3 is TGCGCCAGCAGCTTGGGGAGGGACACTGAAGCTTTCTTT. This encodes CASSLGRDTEAFF.

The CDR3 coding sequence is TGTGCCAGCAGTGAAGCCCGGGAGGGCTATGGCTACACCTTC. Its protein product is CASSEAREGYGYTF. J is TRBJ1-2 and V is TRBV2; D unclear. The CDR3 runs 14 residues. Looked up from germline, CDR1 is SNHLY and CDR2 is FYNNEI. V lost 0 bases and J lost 4, with 9 bases in between.

This chain connects TRBV24-1 to TRBJ2-7; D is possibly TRBD2 (5 bases). Trimming removed 2 bases at V and 11 bases at J, with 15 bases between. The CDR3 length is 13 residues. Germline loops: CDR1 KGHDR, CDR2 SFDVKD. The CDR3 sequence is CATSDSASSREYF. The CDR3 nucleotides are TGTGCCACCAGTGATTCGGCTAGCTCGAGGGAGTACTTC.

The V and J genes are TRBV28 and TRBJ1-1, with D hard to call. Trimming removed 3 bases at V and 10 bases at J, with 12 bases between. Germline V gene sequence: CDR1 MDHEN, CDR2 SYDVKM. CDR3 length: 12 residues. The CDR3 DNA follows: TGTGCCAGCAGTTTTCCGAGGGAGGGAGCTTTCTTT. It codes for CASSFPREGAFF.

This chain uses TRBV7-9 with TRBJ1-5, with TRBD1 matching 7 bases. CDR1 is SEHNR, CDR2 FQNEAQ, per germline (reference sequence). The CDR3 sequence is 14 residues long. J gave up 4 bases and V 3 bases, and 3 bases lay outside the gene matches. The CDR3: CASSFPGQNQPQHF. CDR3 nucleotides: TGTGCCAGCAGCTTTCCGGGACAGAATCAGCCCCAGCATTTT.

The V call is TRBV6-5, the J call TRBJ1-4; 8 bases are shared with TRBD1. The CDR3 runs 13 residues. Germline CDR1 reads MNHEY; CDR2 reads SVGAGI. With V trimmed by 8 bases and J by 6 bases, 5 bases remained unmatched. The CDR3, as DNA: TGTGCCAGCGGACAGGGACGTTATGAAAAACTGTTTTTT. This sequence encodes CASGQGRYEKLFF.

V gene TRBV6-2 or TRBV6-3 combines with J gene TRBJ2-7; the D is unclear. The V end lost 6 bases, the J end lost 3 bases, and 6 bases lay between the germline ends. This CDR3 comprises 11 residues. Germline V gene lookup returns CDR1 MNHEY and CDR2 SVGEGT. The CDR3 DNA follows: TGTGCCAGCAGCCCTCACTACGAGCAGTACTTC. Its protein is CASSPHYEQYF.

CDR3 DNA: TGCGCCAGCAGCTTGGCCCCCGAATTCGGCGAGCAGTACTTC. Amino acid sequence: CASSLAPEFGEQYF. The J gene is TRBJ2-7, the V gene TRBV5-1, with D unresolved. This CDR3 contains 14 residues. Germline CDR1 SGHRS, CDR2 YFSETQ. V gave up 0 bases and J gave up 6 bases, with 13 bases separating them.

The chain employs TRBV27 and TRBJ1-2; TRBD1 is a possible D gene (6 bases). Between the trimmed V and J ends, which lost 4 bases and 4 bases, there was a span of 22 bases. The CDR3 is 17 residues long. CDR1 is MNHEY, CDR2 SMNVEV, per germline (reference sequence). CDR3 nucleotide sequence: TGTGCCAGCAGTTCCCAGACCGGGACAAGGAATGTCTATGGCTACACCTTC. It codes for CASSSQTGTRNVYGYTF.

V is TRBV6-1 and J is TRBJ1-1, with 7 positions matching TRBD1. The CDR3 spans 15 residues. J lost 0 bases, V lost 3 bases, and 4 bases had no gene match. Per germline, CDR1 MNHNS and CDR2 SASEGT. The CDR3 DNA is TGTGCCAGCAGTGACGACAGGGTTATGAACACTGAAGCTTTCTTT. Amino acids: CASSDDRVMNTEAFF.

The chain combines TRBV15 with TRBJ2-6; D perhaps matches TRBD2 (5 bases). Per germline, CDR1 LNHNV and CDR2 YYDKDF (reference sequence). The ends were cut back, 4 bases at V and 0 bases at J, with 7 bases in the middle. The CDR3 is made up of 15 amino acids. The CDR3 coding sequence is TGTGCCACCAGCAAGGGAGACTCTGGGGCCAACGTCCTGACTTTC. It yields the protein CATSKGDSGANVLTF. The full variable domain, its missing parts supplied by reference TRBV15 and TRBJ2-6, is DAMVIQNPRYQVTQFGKPVTLSCSQTLNHNVMYWYQQKSSQAPKLLFHYYDKDFNNEADTPDNFQSRRPNTSFCFLDIRSPGLGDTAMYLCATSKGDSGANVLTFGAGSRLTVL.

The chain links TRBV7-3 to TRBJ2-2, with TRBD2 identical over 8 bases. CDR1 and CDR2 from the germline V gene are SGHTA and FQGTGA. The J segment lost 2 bases and the V segment lost 4 bases, leaving 3 bases of the junction unmatched. CDR3 size: 15 residues. The CDR3 is CASSYGGVNTGELFF. In DNA form, the CDR3 reads TGTGCCAGCAGCTACGGGGGGGTTAACACCGGGGAGCTGTTTTTT.

The sample holds a few counts of this clone. The rearrangement uses TRBV10-3 and TRBJ1-2; D not resolved. The germline V gene encodes CDR1 ENHRY and CDR2 SYGVKD. The CDR3 contains 16 residues. V was pared by 4 bases and J by 2 bases, with 17 bases between. In DNA form, the CDR3 reads TGTGCCATCAGTGGGGTCGCGGAGGGATTGAACTATGGCTACACCTTC. Translating it yields CAISGVAEGLNYGYTF.

The V and J genes are TRBV5-1 and TRBJ2-7, with D possibly being TRBD2 (5 bases). Trimming cost V 3 bases and J 1 base, with 14 bases left between them. The CDR3 is made up of 15 amino acids. The germline V gene has CDR1 SGHRS and CDR2 YFSETQ. The DNA of the CDR3 is TGCGCCAGCAGCTATGCACTAGAGAGGTCCTACGAGCAGTACTTC. Translated: CASSYALERSYEQYF.

The count of this clone is one. The V gene is TRBV7-2, the J gene TRBJ2-7; D is possibly TRBD2 (6 bases). The CDR3 is 14 residues long. Between the trimmed V and J ends, which lost 5 bases and 2 bases, there was a span of 13 bases. Germline V gene data show CDR1 as SGHTA and CDR2 as FQGNSA. Here the CDR3 DNA reads TGTGCCAGCAGCCTCGGTCGCGGGGCCTACGAGCAGTACTTC. Translating gives CASSLGRGAYEQYF.